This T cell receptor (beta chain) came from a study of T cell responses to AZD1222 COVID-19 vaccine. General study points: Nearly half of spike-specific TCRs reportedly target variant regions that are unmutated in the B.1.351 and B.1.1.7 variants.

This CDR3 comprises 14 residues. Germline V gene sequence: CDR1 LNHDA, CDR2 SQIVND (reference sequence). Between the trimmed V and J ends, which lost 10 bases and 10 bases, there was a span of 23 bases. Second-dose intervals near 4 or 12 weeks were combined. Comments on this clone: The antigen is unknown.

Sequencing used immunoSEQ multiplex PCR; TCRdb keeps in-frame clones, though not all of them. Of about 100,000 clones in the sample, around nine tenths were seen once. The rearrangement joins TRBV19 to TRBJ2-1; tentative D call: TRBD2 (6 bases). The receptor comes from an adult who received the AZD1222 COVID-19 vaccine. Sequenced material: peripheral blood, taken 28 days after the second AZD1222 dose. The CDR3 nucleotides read TGTGCCACCGGCCGGGACTTCCTTGGGGGGGAGCAGTTCTTC. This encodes CATGRDFLGGEQFF. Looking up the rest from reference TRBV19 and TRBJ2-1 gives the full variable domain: DGGITQSPKYLFRKEGQNVTLSCEQNLNHDAMYWYRQDPGQGLRLIYYSQIVNDFQKGDIAEGYSVSREKKESFPLTVTSAQKNPTAFYLCATGRDFLGGEQFFGPGTRLTVL.